Sequencing of this TCR beta chain was carried out in a study of CD8 T cells in Susac syndrome. An input of 0.5 to 1 ug of RNA was subjected to reverse transcription using random hexamers. An immunoSEQ multiplex PCR generated amplified TCR beta CDR3 products spanning 54 Vbeta and 13 Jbeta. TCRdb ran MiXCR on the immunoSEQ multiplex PCR reads and lists one entry per CDR3 protein. The sample has tens of thousands of distinct CDR3 sequences, approximately 93% seen once. The study sequenced TCR beta in blood CD8+ and CD4+ T cells. The V and J ends lost 5 bases and 2 bases respectively, with 13 bases between them. The CDR3 is 14 amino acids. Germline V gene data show CDR1 as MNHEY and CDR2 as SVGAGI.

The specimen was CD8+ T cells from PBMCs. This chain uses TRBV6-5 with TRBJ2-7; TRBD2 is a possible D gene (6 bases). The source is a human donor with Susac syndrome. As DNA, the CDR3 is TGTGCCAGCAGTCTTCGCGGGACGGCCTACGAGCAGTACTTC. It specifies CASSLRGTAYEQYF.